The present T cell receptor beta chain was sequenced within a study of blood T cells in healthy people across ages. Study-level results: Significant beta diversity loss was already apparent by age about 39, declining roughly linearly.

The germline gives CDR1 DFQATT, CDR2 SNEGSKA (reference sequence). V was cut by 6 bases and J by 2 bases, with 7 bases left in between. The CDR3 totals 11 residues. Those donating, healthy Caucasian individuals from Russia, were aged about 6 to 100. This clonotype was seen only a few times. What it recognizes is unknown. Next came a second PCR, run for roughly 7 to 12 cycles, which used a sample-barcoded 5' primer along with a J-beta primer mix. Each single sample gave us at least 2.5 million CDR3-containing paired-end reads. TCRdb ran MiXCR on the 5' RACE reads and lists one entry per CDR3 protein. The sample holds over a million distinct CDR3 sequences, approximately 43% seen once.

The sequence was obtained from a woman under 30 in good health. The chain uses TRBV20-1 and TRBJ2-5; D is unresolved. The sample consisted of blood. The DNA for the CDR3 is TGCAGTGCCAGCCATCAAGAGACCCAGTACTTC. This codes for CSASHQETQYF.